A single sample gave rise to the 26 T cell receptor beta chains below, sequenced in a study of shared clonotypes between healthy human individuals. Profiled with immunoSEQ multiplex PCR; TCRdb holds only in-frame clones, not every one. Among more than 2,000,000 clones listed, 85% to 95% were seen once. Specimen: naive CD4+ T cells sorted from blood. Sample subset: CD45RA+ positively selected. The receptors were sampled from a man aged 18 to 29 in good health.

This chain links TRBV12-5 with TRBJ1-6, with D maybe TRBD1 (6 bases). CDR3 length: 18 residues. The germline gives CDR1 LGHNT, CDR2 FRNRAP. V was pared by 0 bases and J by 0 bases, with 12 bases between. Here the CDR3 DNA reads TGTGCTAGTGGTTTGGTACCGGGGGCGAGCTCCTATAATTCACCCCTCCACTTT. Amino acid sequence: CASGLVPGASSYNSPLHF.

To note about this clone: This sample includes further DNA sequences coding for the same CDR3. J is TRBJ1-2 and V is TRBV6-5; a possible D gene is TRBD1 (5 bases). CDR1 and CDR2 (germline): MNHEY, SVGAGI. The CDR3 contains 12 residues. The ends were cut back, 6 bases at V and 4 bases at J, with 9 bases in the middle. This CDR3 is CASSRDSYGYTF. In DNA, the CDR3 is TGTGCCAGCAGCCGTGACAGCTATGGCTACACCTTC.

This chain links TRBV9 with TRBJ2-3, with 10 bases aligning to TRBD2. Trimming took 6 bases from V and 1 from J; bases not matched to a gene: 11. Germline V CDR1 and CDR2: SGDLS, YYNGEE. The CDR3 has 17 amino acids. CDR3 nucleotides: TGTGCCAGCACCAACCAGCGGGGGGGGAAACGCACAGATACGCAGTATTTT. It yields the protein CASTNQRGGKRTDTQYF.

The chain has TRBV5-1 and TRBJ2-5, with a possible D match to TRBD2 (5 bases). From germline, CDR1 is SGHRS and CDR2 YFSETQ. Trimming removed 1 base at V and 6 bases at J, with 13 bases between. The CDR3 has 14 residues. In DNA, the CDR3 is TGCGCCAGCAGCTTGTTGGAGGACGGTCAGACCCAGTACTTC. Translation gives CASSLLEDGQTQYF.

The V gene is TRBV2, the J gene TRBJ2-2; D is perhaps TRBD2 (7 bases). The CDR3 extends over 17 amino acids. Trimming stripped 2 bases from V and 3 bases from J, with 16 bases between. In germline, CDR1 is SNHLY, CDR2 FYNNEI. DNA of the CDR3: TGTGCCAGCAGTGAATGGGGGGGGCCCGGCGACACCGGGGAGCTGTTTTTT. Translation gives CASSEWGGPGDTGELFF.

The chain links TRBV27 to TRBJ1-6, with 9 bases lining up with TRBD1. Germline loops: CDR1 MNHEY, CDR2 SMNVEV (reference sequence). V was pared by 5 bases and J by 8 bases, with 25 bases of the junction left unmatched. The CDR3 has 21 residues. CDR3 residues: CASSMSRDRVWGPPGHSPLHF. CDR3 sequence (DNA): TGTGCCAGCAGTATGTCCCGGGACAGGGTATGGGGCCCTCCTGGGCATTCACCCCTCCACTTT.

The sample holds one count of this clone. Additional DNA sequences in this sample encode the identical CDR3. The chain joins TRBV30 to TRBJ2-1; D might be TRBD2 (5 bases). The V gene lost 3 bases and the J gene lost 4 bases, with 10 bases spanning the gap. The germline CDR1 and CDR2 sequences are GTSNPN and SVGIG (reference sequence). The CDR3 runs to 13 residues. CDR3 nucleotides: TGTGCCTGGAGGGGGAGCTCATACAATGAGCAGTTCTTC. This codes for CAWRGSSYNEQFF.

This clone was picked up one time. V is TRBV7-9 and J is TRBJ2-7; unclear D gene. The CDR3 covers 13 residues. Germline V gives CDR1 SEHNR, CDR2 FQNEAQ (reference sequence). V was cut by 0 bases and J by 5 bases, with 8 bases left in between. CDR3 amino acids: CASSLAQSDEQYF. As DNA, the CDR3 is TGTGCCAGCAGCTTAGCACAGTCTGACGAGCAGTACTTC. The variable domain in full, completed from reference TRBV7-9 and TRBJ2-7, reads DTGVSQNPRHKITKRGQNVTFRCDPISEHNRLYWYRQTLGQGPEFLTYFQNEAQLEKSRLLSDRFSAERPKGSFSTLEIQRTEQGDSAMYLCASSLAQSDEQYFGPGTRLTVT.

Here the CDR3 reads CATHTGQGSNEQFF. The CDR3 region has the DNA TGTGCCACTCATACGGGACAGGGGAGCAATGAGCAGTTCTTC. This rearrangement joins TRBV6-7 to TRBJ2-1, with TRBD1 matching 10 bases. TRBV6-7 is identified as an open reading frame with a role that is uncertain. With 10 bases clipped from V and 6 bases from J, the junction kept 9 bases outside the gene matches. This CDR3 spans 14 amino acids.

The chain carries TRBV7-9 and TRBJ1-4; TRBD1 is a possible D gene (6 bases). This CDR3 comprises 15 residues. Trimming removed 7 bases from V and 7 bases from J, with 19 bases in between. Germline V CDR1 and CDR2: SEHNR, FQNEAQ (reference sequence). CDR3 in DNA: TGTGCCAGCACCTCCATGGGGGCGTCGGGTGAAAAACTGTTTTTT. Protein: CASTSMGASGEKLFF.

In the case of this clone: This CDR3 is also generated by other DNA sequences in the sample. J is TRBJ2-1 and V is TRBV5-1; TRBD2 aligns across 11 bases. CDR1 and CDR2 (germline): SGHRS, YFSETQ. The CDR3 has 15 residues. The V segment lost 4 bases and the J segment 4 bases; nucleotides outside the gene matches: 4. The CDR3 protein is CASSLAGGIYNEQFF. Here the CDR3 DNA reads TGCGCCAGCAGCCTAGCGGGAGGAATTTACAATGAGCAGTTCTTC.

The gene calls are TRBV27 and TRBJ2-3; D might be TRBD2 (6 bases). Trimming pared 6 bases from V and 2 bases from J, leaving 9 bases between. Germline CDR1 MNHEY, CDR2 SMNVEV (reference sequence). The CDR3 is 13 residues long. CDR3 protein: CASSGGNTDTQYF. The CDR3 DNA is TGTGCCAGCAGCGGGGGAAACACAGATACGCAGTATTTT.

J is TRBJ2-7 and V is TRBV2; 7 positions agree with TRBD1. Germline loops: CDR1 SNHLY, CDR2 FYNNEI. The CDR3 loop spans 14 amino acids. V was pared by 5 bases and J by 4 bases, with 8 bases of the junction left unmatched. In DNA form, the CDR3 reads TGTGCCAGCAGTCCTCCGGGACAGAGGTACGAGCAGTACTTC. It specifies CASSPPGQRYEQYF.

The rearrangement joins TRBV19 to TRBJ2-5, with a weak D call TRBD1 (5 bases). Germline values: CDR1 LNHDA, CDR2 SQIVND (reference sequence). V shed 7 bases and J shed 0 bases, with 9 bases lying between them. This CDR3 has 13 residues. CDR3 sequence (DNA): TGTGCCAGTAATCAGGGTGACCAAGAGACCCAGTACTTC. Translated, it gives CASNQGDQETQYF.

This clone appeared once. The CDR3 loop is CASSLGWTGGQETQYF. For the CDR3, the DNA is TGTGCCAGCAGCTTAGGTTGGACAGGGGGTCAAGAGACCCAGTACTTC. The rearrangement uses TRBV7-2 and TRBJ2-5; TRBD1 aligns across 10 bases. J gave up 2 bases and V 1 base, and 4 bases lay outside the gene matches. Germline V CDR1 and CDR2: SGHTA, FQGNSA. CDR3 length: 16 residues.

The chain uses TRBV7-3 and TRBJ2-7, with 9 bases matching TRBD2. Germline assignment: CDR1 SGHTA and CDR2 FQGTGA. The V and J ends lost 5 bases and 3 bases, in that order; junction bases with no gene match: 11. This CDR3 contains 16 residues. The CDR3 sequence: CASSPLGRGGFYEQYF. In DNA form, the CDR3 reads TGTGCCAGCAGCCCTCTGGGGCGGGGGGGATTCTACGAGCAGTACTTC.

The chain has TRBV29-1 and TRBJ2-4; D is unclear. The CDR3 has 12 residues. Looked up from germline, CDR1 is SQVTM and CDR2 is ANQGSEA. V lost 6 bases and J 5 bases, leaving 11 bases between the germline ends. The CDR3 nucleotides are TGCAGCGTCCTTCCGACGGAAAACATTCAGTACTTC. Translation gives CSVLPTENIQYF.

Comments on this clone: Other nucleotide sequences from this sample produce the same CDR3. The rearrangement uses TRBV6-6 and TRBJ1-4; D is uncertain. Per germline, CDR1 MNHNY and CDR2 SVGAGI (reference sequence). V dropped 0 bases and J dropped 3 bases, with 8 bases sitting between them. The CDR3 has 15 residues. CDR3: CASSYSGGSNEKLFF. The CDR3 nucleotides are TGTGCCAGCAGTTACTCCGGAGGATCTAATGAAAAACTGTTTTTT.

The V gene is TRBV7-2, the J gene TRBJ1-1; D remains unclear. The V end was cut by 5 bases, the J end by 0 bases, with 16 bases between. This CDR3 spans 16 amino acids. CDR1 SGHTA and CDR2 FQGNSA come from the germline V gene. The chain's CDR3 is CASSLRAGWLNTEAFF. CDR3 in DNA: TGTGCCAGCAGCCTAAGGGCAGGTTGGTTGAACACTGAAGCTTTCTTT.

This chain joins TRBV6-1 and TRBJ1-5, with D possibly matching TRBD1 (6 bases). CDR1 and CDR2 from the germline V gene are MNHNS and SASEGT. Trimming removed 7 bases at V and 8 bases at J, with 18 bases between. This CDR3 contains 14 residues. This chain's CDR3 is CASTEGGRSEPQHF. CDR3 coding DNA: TGTGCCAGCACCGAGGGGGGGCGATCGGAGCCCCAGCATTTT.

The gene calls are TRBV10-3 and TRBJ1-1; D remains unclear. This CDR3 spans 14 amino acids. The germline V gene has CDR1 ENHRY and CDR2 SYGVKD. The V end was cut by 5 bases, the J end by 5 bases, with 15 bases between. The CDR3 coding sequence is TGTGCCATCAGTCGTCGACGGACCGAAACTGAAGCTTTCTTT. Its protein is CAISRRRTETEAFF.

CDR3 in amino acids: CASKGQGNYEQYF. The CDR3 DNA follows: TGTGCCAGTAAGGGACAGGGAAACTACGAGCAGTACTTC. The J gene is TRBJ2-7, the V gene TRBV19; 9 bases align to TRBD1. The germline V gene encodes CDR1 LNHDA and CDR2 SQIVND (reference sequence). This CDR3 comprises 13 residues. V was pared by 7 bases and J by 3 bases, with 4 bases of the junction left unmatched.

This clone was detected only a few times. The V call is TRBV27, the J call TRBJ2-5; 8 nucleotides align to TRBD1. V lost 2 bases, J lost 5 bases, and 4 bases stayed unmatched. The CDR3 contains 14 residues. From germline, CDR1 is MNHEY and CDR2 SMNVEV (reference sequence). CDR3 amino acids: CASSLQGQEETQYF. CDR3 bases: TGTGCCAGCAGTTTACAGGGACAGGAGGAGACCCAGTACTTC.

V and J are TRBV5-1 and TRBJ2-1; TRBD2 agrees at 12 bases. Germline V CDR1 and CDR2: SGHRS, YFSETQ. With 2 bases clipped from V and 6 bases from J, the junction kept 9 bases outside the gene matches. The CDR3 runs to 17 residues. For the CDR3, the DNA is TGCGCCAGCAGCTTATCTAGCGGGGGGGCCGGGTTCAATGAGCAGTTCTTC. Translation: CASSLSSGGAGFNEQFF.

As concerns this clone: Other DNA sequences in the same sample also yield this CDR3. The chain links TRBV5-4 to TRBJ2-3, with 13 bases matching TRBD2. V shed 3 bases and J 5 bases; nucleotides not matched to a gene: 3. The CDR3 spans 15 residues. Germline-derived CDR1 and CDR2 are SGHNT and YYREEE (reference sequence). The chain's CDR3 is CASSWTSGGVDTQYF. Here the CDR3 DNA reads TGTGCCAGCAGCTGGACTAGCGGGGGAGTAGATACGCAGTATTTT.

J is TRBJ1-2 and V is TRBV28; maybe TRBD1 (6 bases). Trimming took off 5 bases at V and 7 bases at J, with 20 bases between the two ends. This CDR3 has 15 residues. Germline V lookup: CDR1 MDHEN, CDR2 SYDVKM. CDR3 bases: TGTGCCAGCAGTATCCACACATCAGGGGTTGGTGGCTACACCTTC. Its translation is CASSIHTSGVGGYTF.